This T cell receptor (beta chain) emerged from a study of T cell clonotyping in hematopoietic cell transplantation. Comment on this clone: As yet, its antigen is unknown.

The CDR3 covers 14 residues. V trimming: 5 bases; J trimming: 9 bases; junction bases outside the gene matches: 10. Germline V gene data show CDR1 as SGHTA and CDR2 as FQGTGA. The table came from immunoSEQ multiplex PCR; TCRdb's copy has only in-frame clones and leaves some out. The sample lists more than 10,000 clones, approximately 90% seen once, with 0.95% to 1.5% in the top ten. Whole-study findings and limits: Broader posttransplant TCR repertoire diversity was predicted by graft donor and pretransplant recipient Inverse Simpson Index values.

The sample was peripheral blood mononuclear cells. V gene TRBV7-3 combines with J gene TRBJ2-5; 9 bases fit TRBD1. The clonotype comes from a man younger than 45 in good health. Some clones in this sample may be carry-over from other donors' samples. The CDR3 here is CASSPDRGGVPQYF. CDR3 sequence (DNA): TGTGCCAGCAGCCCGGACAGGGGAGGGGTGCCCCAGTACTTC.